This T cell receptor (beta chain) emerged from a study of PD-L1 blockade in urothelial cancer. Across the study: Researchers looked at the blood 3 weeks (second dose) and 6 weeks after treatment began.

The method was immunoSEQ multiplex PCR; TCRdb's version includes in-frame clones alone and lacks a portion of them. The repertoire holds more than 45,000 clones, with around 72% as singletons. V shed 8 bases and J shed 0 bases, with 11 bases lying between them. This CDR3 has 14 amino acids. The germline CDR1 and CDR2 sequences are SNHLY and FYNNEI. This sample's time point: pretreatment peripheral blood. This TCR was recovered from a man in his 70s with urothelial cancer. The sequencing here drew on PBMCs, taken around atezolizumab (anti-PD-L1) treatment. The chain recombines TRBV2 with TRBJ2-1; D may be TRBD1 (6 bases). The CDR3 sequence is CASRQARSYNEQFF. In nucleotides, the CDR3 is TGTGCCAGCCGACAGGCCCGCTCCTACAATGAGCAGTTCTTC. Supplemented by reference TRBV2 and TRBJ2-1, the full variable domain reads EPEVTQTPSHQVTQMGQEVILRCVPISNHLYFYWYRQILGQKVEFLVSFYNNEISEKSEIFDDQFSVERPDGSNFTLKIRSTKLEDSAMYFCASRQARSYNEQFFGPGTRLTVL.